Listed below are T cell receptor beta chains from one sample, sequenced in a study of blood T cell repertoires in COVID-19. The data were produced by immunoSEQ multiplex PCR, yet TCRdb's version contains in-frame clones alone and is incomplete. The sample has about 160,000 clones; about nine tenths are singletons. What was sequenced was peripheral blood. The receptors shown here come from a woman aged 55-69 years who had recovered from COVID-19. Both conserved end residues are part of each CDR3. D genes are given only for firm matches. Where a row states a size, it is once, few, many or the class of an expanded clone; other rows omit it.

d_gene,j_gene,abundance,v_gene,CDR3nt,CDR3aa
-,TRBJ2-5,-,TRBV19,TGTGCCAGTAGTAAATTACCGGGACTGGGGAGTGAGACCCAGTACTTC,CASSKLPGLGSETQYF
TRBD2,TRBJ2-5,-,TRBV5-5,TGTGCCAGCAGCCCCGGGGGGTTCGGGCAAGAGACCCAGTACTTC,CASSPGGFGQETQYF
TRBD1,TRBJ2-1,-,TRBV14,TGTGCCAGCAGCCAGGGACAGGCCTACAATGAGCAGTTCTTC,CASSQGQAYNEQFF
-,TRBJ1-2,-,TRBV5-1,TGCGCCAGCAGCTTGGGGGCCTTAAGAGAGGGCTACACCTTC,CASSLGALREGYTF
-,TRBJ2-1,-,TRBV19,TGTGCCAGTAGCACTCTTAGCGGACCCTCCTACAATGAGCAGTTCTTC,CASSTLSGPSYNEQFF
TRBD2,TRBJ2-7,-,TRBV10-3,TGTGCCATCAGTGAGTCTAGCGGGGTCCCCGAGCAGTACTTC,CAISESSGVPEQYF
TRBD1,TRBJ1-2,-,TRBV2,TGTGCCAGCAAGGGACAGGGGAACTATGGCTACACCTTC,CASKGQGNYGYTF
TRBD1,TRBJ1-4,-,TRBV5-1,TGCGCCAGCAGCTCCGGGACAGGGCTCTCTAATGAAAAACTGTTTTTT,CASSSGTGLSNEKLFF
-,TRBJ2-5,-,TRBV3-1/TRBV3-2,TGTGCCAGCAGCCCGGGGGATTGGGAGACCCAGTACTTC,CASSPGDWETQYF
TRBD1,TRBJ1-5,-,TRBV28,TGTGCCAGCTCATCCGCGGGACAGGCTAATCAGCCCCAGCATTTT,CASSSAGQANQPQHF
-,TRBJ1-1,few,TRBV11-3,TGTGCCAGCAGCTTACAGGGGCCGAACACTGAAGCTTTCTTT,CASSLQGPNTEAFF
-,TRBJ1-1,-,TRBV7-2,TGTGCCAGCAGCTTAGAACGGGAATCAGAGGCTTTCTTT,CASSLERESEAFF
TRBD2,TRBJ2-3,-,TRBV24-1,TGTGCCACCAGTGACCCCGGACTAGCGGGGGATACGCAGTATTTT,CATSDPGLAGDTQYF
TRBD1,TRBJ1-2,once,TRBV28,TGTGCCAGCAGTCCGACTTGGGACAGGACCCTCTATGGCTACACCTTC,CASSPTWDRTLYGYTF
-,TRBJ2-7,few,TRBV5-1,TGCGCCAGCAGAAAACAGGAGTCCTACGAGCAGTACTTC,CASRKQESYEQYF
TRBD2,TRBJ2-3,once,TRBV11-2,TGTGCCAGCAGCTTAAATCCGGGGGGGTCAGATACGCAGTATTTT,CASSLNPGGSDTQYF
-,TRBJ2-5,-,TRBV11-2,TGTGCCAGCAGCTTGTTCCTCCAAGAGACCCAGTACTTC,CASSLFLQETQYF
-,TRBJ1-5,once,TRBV27,TGTGCCAGCAGTCCGCCCCTTCCAGGGTCCTATAGCAATCAGCCCCAGCATTTT,CASSPPLPGSYSNQPQHF
TRBD1,TRBJ2-7,-,TRBV19,TGTGCCAGTAGTAGTTGGGACAGGGGGTTGTCCTACGAGCAGTACTTC,CASSSWDRGLSYEQYF
TRBD2,TRBJ2-5,-,TRBV27,TGTGCCAGCAGTTTAACTAGCGGGGGGTTGGGAGAGACCCAGTACTTC,CASSLTSGGLGETQYF
-,TRBJ2-5,-,TRBV5-4,TGTGCCAGCAGCCGCACGGAAGAGACCCAGTACTTC,CASSRTEETQYF
-,TRBJ2-5,-,TRBV6-4,TGTGCCAGCCGTGGGGTACCGACGGACAGCCGGAAGACCCAGTACTTC,CASRGVPTDSRKTQYF
-,TRBJ2-6,-,TRBV5-1,TGCGCCAGCAGCCCCACAGACTCTGGGGCCAACGTCCTGACTTTC,CASSPTDSGANVLTF
-,TRBJ1-1,-,TRBV4-1,TGCGCCAGCAGCCAAGCCAGGTTCCTTATGGAAGTGAACACTGAAGCTTTCTTT,CASSQARFLMEVNTEAFF
-,TRBJ2-2,-,TRBV19,TGTGCCAGTAGTCGGCGGCAGGGTTACACCGGGGAGCTGTTTTTT,CASSRRQGYTGELFF
TRBD2,TRBJ2-3,-,TRBV4-2,TGTGCCAGCAGCCAAGATTCGCTAGCGGGGCATAGTACAGATACGCAGTATTTT,CASSQDSLAGHSTDTQYF
TRBD2,TRBJ2-2,-,TRBV2,TGTGCCAGCAACGGACTAGCGGCGAACACCGGGGAGCTGTTTTTT,CASNGLAANTGELFF
-,TRBJ1-5,-,TRBV2,TGTGCCAGCAGGAGGGGGACCAATCAGCCCCAGCATTTT,CASRRGTNQPQHF
TRBD1,TRBJ1-2,-,TRBV7-6,TGTGCCAGCAGCTCCAGGGGGTTCGATGGCTACACCTTC,CASSSRGFDGYTF
TRBD1,TRBJ2-5,-,TRBV3-1/TRBV3-2,TGTGCCAGCAGCCCACCCGGGACAGGGGGACCGTACTTC,CASSPPGTGGPYF
TRBD1,TRBJ1-5,-,TRBV30,TGTGCCTGGAGTGTGTCCTCAGGGGGTAATCAGCCCCAGCATTTT,CAWSVSSGGNQPQHF
-,TRBJ2-6,-,TRBV11-2,TGTGCCAGCACCCATCCGGGCTCTGGGGCCAACGTCCTGACTTTC,CASTHPGSGANVLTF
-,TRBJ1-5,-,TRBV18,TGTGCCAGCTCACCAAGGGGTATAGGAGATCAGCCCCAGCATTTT,CASSPRGIGDQPQHF
TRBD1,TRBJ2-1,-,TRBV5-1,TGCGCCAGCAGCTTGTCTGGGACAGGGGGTTACAATGAGCAGTTCTTC,CASSLSGTGGYNEQFF
TRBD1,TRBJ1-1,-,TRBV29-1,TGCAGCGTTGAGTTGACAGGGGGGGTCACTGAAGCTTTCTTT,CSVELTGGVTEAFF
TRBD2,TRBJ2-7,-,TRBV6-5,TGTGCCAGCAGACCTACTAGCGGGGGGGCTCGGCAGTACTTC,CASRPTSGGARQYF
TRBD1,TRBJ1-6,once,TRBV11-2,TGTGCCAGCAGCTTACTTGACAGGGCTTCACCCCTCCACTTT,CASSLLDRASPLHF
-,TRBJ1-2,-,TRBV5-6,TGTGCCAGCAGCTTGGGGTTCGGGCAGGGATATGATGGCTACACCTTC,CASSLGFGQGYDGYTF
-,TRBJ1-6,-,TRBV12-1,TGTGCCAGCAGCCTCTGGGGGACAGGGGGCCCGTGGGCCTTCTATAATTCACCCCTCCACTTT,CASSLWGTGGPWAFYNSPLHF
TRBD1,TRBJ1-1,-,TRBV5-1,TGCGCCAGCAGGACAGCCGGGACAGGGGACACTGAAGCTTTCTTT,CASRTAGTGDTEAFF
TRBD1,TRBJ2-1,-,TRBV28,TGTGCCAGCATAACCGGGACAGGGGGCTCCAATGAGCAGTTCTTC,CASITGTGGSNEQFF